The following is a T cell receptor beta chain sequence with its context. These data originate in a study of blood T cell repertoires in COVID-19. TCRdb keeps only in-frame clones here, not all; method: immunoSEQ multiplex PCR. The sample consists of a few hundred thousand clones, roughly four fifths of them appearing once. The sequence was collected from a woman in her 50s who had recovered from COVID-19. The source material was PBMCs or T cells enriched from blood (not recorded which).

In DNA form, the CDR3 reads TGCAGTGCTAGCTCGGGGTCCGAGCAGTACTTC. It yields the protein CSASSGSEQYF. The chain employs TRBV20-1 and TRBJ2-7; D may be TRBD2 (5 bases). The CDR3 totals 11 residues. The germline CDR1 and CDR2 sequences are DFQATT and SNEGSKA (reference sequence). The germline V and J ends were trimmed by 3 bases and 6 bases, with 9 bases remaining between them.